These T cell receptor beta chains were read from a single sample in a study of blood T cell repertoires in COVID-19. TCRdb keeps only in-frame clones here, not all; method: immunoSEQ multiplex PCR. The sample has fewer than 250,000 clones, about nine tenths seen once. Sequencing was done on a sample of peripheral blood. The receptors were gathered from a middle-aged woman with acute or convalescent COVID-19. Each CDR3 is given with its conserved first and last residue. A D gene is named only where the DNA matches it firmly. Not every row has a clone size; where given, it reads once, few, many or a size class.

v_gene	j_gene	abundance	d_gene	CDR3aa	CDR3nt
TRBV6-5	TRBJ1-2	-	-	CASSYSAGRHYGYTF	TGTGCCAGCAGTTACTCCGCAGGCCGCCACTATGGCTACACCTTC
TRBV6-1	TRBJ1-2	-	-	CASSEYPGVSYGYTF	TGTGCCAGCAGTGAATATCCAGGGGTGAGCTATGGCTACACCTTC
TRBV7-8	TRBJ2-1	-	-	CASSSTSNGEQFF	TGTGCCAGCAGTTCCACTAGCAACGGTGAGCAGTTCTTC
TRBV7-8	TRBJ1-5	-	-	CASSLAQINQPQHF	TGTGCCAGCAGCTTAGCACAGATCAATCAGCCCCAGCATTTT
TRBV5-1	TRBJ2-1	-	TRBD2	CASSLDLADEQFF	TGCGCCAGCAGCTTAGATCTAGCGGATGAGCAGTTCTTC
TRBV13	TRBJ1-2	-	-	CASSFGPGLLGYTF	TGTGCCAGCAGCTTCGGTCCAGGACTTCTTGGCTACACCTTC
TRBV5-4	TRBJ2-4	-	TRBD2	CASRRGLAGENIQYF	TGTGCCAGCAGAAGAGGACTAGCGGGAGAAAACATTCAGTACTTC
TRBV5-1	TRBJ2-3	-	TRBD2	CATSPWVSGGGTDTQYF	TGCGCCACCTCGCCCTGGGTTAGCGGGGGGGGCACAGATACGCAGTATTTT
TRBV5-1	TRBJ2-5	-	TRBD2	CASSRGLAGGKQETQYF	TGCGCCAGCAGCCGGGGACTAGCGGGGGGGAAACAAGAGACCCAGTACTTC
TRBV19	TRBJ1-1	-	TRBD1	CASRRTGTNTEAFF	TGTGCCAGTCGGCGGACAGGAACGAACACTGAAGCTTTCTTT
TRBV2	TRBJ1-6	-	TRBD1	CASSYGTGNSPLHF	TGTGCCAGCAGTTATGGGACAGGCAATTCACCCCTCCACTTT
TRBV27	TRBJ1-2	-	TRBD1	CASSLFGTGASGGYTF	TGTGCCAGCAGTTTATTCGGGACAGGGGCATCGGGCGGCTACACCTTC
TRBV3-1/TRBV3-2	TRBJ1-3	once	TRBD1	CASSLQGAPGNTIYF	TGTGCCAGCAGCCTACAGGGGGCCCCTGGAAACACCATATATTTT
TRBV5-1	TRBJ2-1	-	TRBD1	CASSPGQGYNEQFF	TGCGCCAGCAGCCCTGGACAGGGCTACAATGAGCAGTTCTTC
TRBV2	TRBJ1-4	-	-	CASRVGGLNEKLFF	TGTGCCAGCAGGGTGGGGGGACTTAATGAAAAACTGTTTTTT
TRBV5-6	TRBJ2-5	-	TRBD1	CASSSFGDRGRETQYF	TGTGCCAGCAGCTCATTTGGGGACAGGGGAAGAGAGACCCAGTACTTC
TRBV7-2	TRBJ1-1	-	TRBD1	CASSPRQGYTEAFF	TGTGCCAGCAGCCCCCGACAGGGATACACTGAAGCTTTCTTT
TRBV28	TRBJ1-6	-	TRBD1	CASSLRQGVLNSPLHF	TGTGCCAGCAGTTTAAGACAGGGGGTTCTTAATTCACCCCTCCACTTT
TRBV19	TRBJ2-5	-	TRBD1	CASSPRQGATLLDF	TGTGCCAGTAGTCCACGACAGGGGGCTACCTTACTAGACTTC
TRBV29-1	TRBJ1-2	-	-	CSVDPGDSSYGYTF	TGCAGCGTTGACCCAGGAGACAGTAGCTATGGCTACACCTTC
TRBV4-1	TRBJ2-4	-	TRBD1	CASSQGQGGAKNIQYF	TGCGCCAGCAGCCAAGGACAGGGGGGAGCCAAAAACATTCAGTACTTC
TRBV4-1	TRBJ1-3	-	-	CASSQLGGPGNTIYF	TGCGCCAGCAGCCAATTGGGGGGGCCGGGAAACACTATATATTTT
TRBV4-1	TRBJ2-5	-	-	CASSQVVGLPKETQYF	TGCGCCAGCAGCCAAGTGGTTGGACTTCCCAAAGAGACCCAGTACTTC
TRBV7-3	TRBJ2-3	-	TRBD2	CASSLSSGGLTDTQYF	TGTGCCAGCAGCTTATCTAGCGGGGGGCTCACAGATACGCAGTATTTT
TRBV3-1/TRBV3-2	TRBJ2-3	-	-	CASSRYALHGGGQYF	TGTGCCAGCAGCCGGTATGCGTTACATGGGGGAGGACAGTATTTT
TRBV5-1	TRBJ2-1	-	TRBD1	CASRWDRGNEQFF	TGCGCCAGCAGGTGGGACAGGGGGAATGAGCAGTTCTTC
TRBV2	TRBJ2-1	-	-	CASSVWDSRDEQFF	TGTGCCAGCAGTGTATGGGACTCTAGGGATGAGCAGTTCTTC
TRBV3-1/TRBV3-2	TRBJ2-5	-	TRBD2	CASSQDSTLAGATTQYF	TGTGCCAGCAGCCAAGATTCAACCCTAGCGGGGGCTACAACCCAGTACTTC
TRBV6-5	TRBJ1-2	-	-	CASSATDNYGYTF	TGTGCCAGCAGCGCGACAGATAACTATGGCTACACCTTC
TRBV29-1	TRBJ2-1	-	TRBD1	CSVETGDYNEQFF	TGCAGCGTTGAAACAGGGGACTACAATGAGCAGTTCTTC
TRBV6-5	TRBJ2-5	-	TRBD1	CASSGQGTFEETQYF	TGTGCCAGCAGCGGACAGGGAACTTTTGAGGAGACCCAGTACTTC
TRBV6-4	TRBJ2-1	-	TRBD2	CASSDAAGGPHEQFF	TGTGCCAGCAGTGACGCAGCGGGGGGGCCACATGAGCAGTTCTTC
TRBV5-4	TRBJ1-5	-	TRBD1	CASPPGGSNQPQHF	TGTGCCAGCCCCCCAGGGGGGAGCAATCAGCCCCAGCATTTT
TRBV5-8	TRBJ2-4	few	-	CASRTPFNIQYF	TGTGCCAGCAGAACTCCTTTTAACATTCAGTACTTC
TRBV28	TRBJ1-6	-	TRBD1	CASTIQGVQVSPLHF	TGTGCCAGCACCATCCAGGGGGTTCAGGTCTCACCCCTCCACTTT
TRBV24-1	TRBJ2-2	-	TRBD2	CATSDFWASGGDVNTGELFF	TGTGCCACCAGTGATTTTTGGGCTAGCGGGGGGGATGTGAACACCGGGGAGCTGTTTTTT
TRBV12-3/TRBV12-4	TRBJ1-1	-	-	CASRGEGAFF	TGTGCCAGCAGAGGGGAGGGAGCTTTCTTT
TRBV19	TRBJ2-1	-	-	CASSIVQGAGEQFF	TGTGCCAGTAGTATCGTACAGGGAGCCGGTGAGCAGTTCTTC
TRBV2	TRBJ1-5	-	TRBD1	CASRDRTGLGQPQHF	TGTGCCAGCAGAGACCGGACAGGGTTAGGTCAGCCCCAGCATTTT
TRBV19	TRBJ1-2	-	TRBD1	CASSIGGQAYGYTF	TGTGCCAGTAGTATAGGGGGACAGGCCTATGGCTACACCTTC
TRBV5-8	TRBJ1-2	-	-	CASSLLSRGYTF	TGTGCCAGCAGCCTACTGTCGCGGGGCTACACCTTC
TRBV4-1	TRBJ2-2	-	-	CASSQEGGNTGELFF	TGCGCCAGCAGCCAAGAGGGGGGAAACACCGGGGAGCTGTTTTTT
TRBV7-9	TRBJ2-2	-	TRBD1	CASSATGGRYAGELFF	TGTGCCAGCAGCGCCACAGGGGGCAGGTACGCCGGGGAGCTGTTTTTT
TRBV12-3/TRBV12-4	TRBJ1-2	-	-	CASSPSVNYGYTF	TGTGCCAGCAGTCCGTCCGTAAACTATGGCTACACCTTC
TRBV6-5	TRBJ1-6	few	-	CASSYSPDSPNSPLHF	TGTGCCAGCAGTTACTCGCCAGACAGCCCTAATTCACCCCTCCACTTT
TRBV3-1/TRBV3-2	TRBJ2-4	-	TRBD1	CASSQEGTGPGDIQYF	TGTGCCAGCAGCCAAGAGGGGACAGGCCCCGGGGACATTCAGTACTTC
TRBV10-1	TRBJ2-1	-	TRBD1	CASSEGQGGGYNEQFF	TGCGCCAGCAGTGAGGGACAGGGGGGCGGCTACAATGAGCAGTTCTTC
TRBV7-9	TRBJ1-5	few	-	CASTEGDQPQHF	TGTGCCAGCACCGAGGGTGATCAGCCCCAGCATTTT
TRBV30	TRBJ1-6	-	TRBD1	CAWSRDRGPSPLHF	TGTGCCTGGTCTAGGGACAGGGGGCCTTCACCCCTCCACTTT
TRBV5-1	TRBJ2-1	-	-	CASSFGTPPGDEQFF	TGCGCCAGCAGCTTTGGGACTCCTCCGGGGGATGAGCAGTTCTTC
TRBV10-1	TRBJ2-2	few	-	CASSESGRGTTGELFF	TGCGCCAGCAGTGAGTCAGGCAGGGGAACCACCGGGGAGCTGTTTTTT
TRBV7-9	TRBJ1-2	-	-	CASSPREGLYYGYTF	TGTGCCAGCAGCCCCCGGGAGGGGCTGTACTATGGCTACACCTTC
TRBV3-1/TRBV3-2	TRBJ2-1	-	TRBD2	CASSPIERGNYNEQFF	TGTGCCAGCAGCCCAATCGAGCGGGGGAACTACAATGAGCAGTTCTTC